These T cell receptor beta chains were read from a single sample in a study of blood T cell repertoires in COVID-19. The repertoire was sequenced with immunoSEQ multiplex PCR; TCRdb's copy has only in-frame clones and lacks some. The table includes over 75,000 clones, 60% to 85% detected once. Material: peripheral blood. The source of these receptors is a human donor in a cohort sampled during active COVID-19. The CDR3 runs from the conserved cysteine through the conserved F or W. A D gene is named only where the DNA matches it firmly. The listing skips clone size in some rows; elsewhere it reads once, few, many or a size class.

TRBD1	few	TRBV18	14	TRBJ1-4	CASSHNRGNEKLFF	TGTGCCAGCTCGCATAACAGGGGTAATGAAAAACTGTTTTTT
TRBD1	-	TRBV9	15	TRBJ1-2	CASSVGSGGAYGYTF	TGTGCCAGCAGCGTAGGATCAGGGGGCGCCTATGGCTACACCTTC
TRBD2	few	TRBV20-1	12	TRBJ2-1	CSASTGRDEQFF	TGCAGTGCTAGTACGGGGAGGGATGAGCAGTTCTTC
-	-	TRBV7-9	18	TRBJ1-1	CASSGNPQGGSMNTEAFF	TGTGCCAGCAGCGGTAATCCACAGGGCGGGAGTATGAACACTGAAGCTTTCTTT
TRBD1	-	TRBV7-3	15	TRBJ2-7	CASSLGRGPGYEQYF	TGTGCCAGCAGCTTGGGCAGGGGGCCTGGTTACGAGCAGTACTTC
-	few	TRBV27	15	TRBJ1-3	CASRGEGTPSHTIYF	TGTGCCAGCAGGGGGGAGGGGACCCCCTCCCACACCATATATTTT
-	once	TRBV7-2	13	TRBJ1-2	CASSLVQGYGYTF	TGTGCCAGCAGCTTGGTACAGGGCTATGGCTACACCTTC
TRBD2	-	TRBV30	16	TRBJ2-1	CAWRVTSGRGGNEQFF	TGTGCCTGGAGGGTAACTAGCGGGAGAGGAGGAAATGAGCAGTTCTTC
-	-	TRBV27	14	TRBJ2-3	CASSPLEGQDTQYF	TGTGCCAGCAGTCCGCTGGAGGGCCAAGATACGCAGTATTTT
-	-	TRBV2	13	TRBJ1-4	CASSGATNEKLFF	TGTGCCAGCTCGGGTGCAACTAATGAAAAACTGTTTTTT
-	-	TRBV5-6	13	TRBJ2-1	CASSFVGVGEQFF	TGTGCCAGCAGCTTTGTGGGAGTGGGTGAGCAGTTCTTC
-	-	TRBV3-1/TRBV3-2	17	TRBJ1-2	CASSSPRGNSTNYGYTF	TGTGCCAGCAGTTCCCCCCGGGGAAACAGTACTAACTATGGCTACACCTTC
TRBD2	once	TRBV6-6	16	TRBJ2-7	CASSYPGGRGGYEQYF	TGTGCCAGCAGTTACCCGGGGGGGCGGGGGGGCTACGAGCAGTACTTC
TRBD1	-	TRBV5-4	18	TRBJ1-3	CASSSTGTGVISGNTIYF	TGTGCCAGCAGCAGTACCGGGACAGGGGTAATCTCTGGAAACACCATATATTTT
TRBD1	-	TRBV5-1	13	TRBJ2-1	CASSPNRGNEQFF	TGCGCCAGCAGCCCAAACAGGGGAAATGAGCAGTTCTTC
TRBD1	few	TRBV4-2	15	TRBJ1-2	CASSSPGTGVYGYTF	TGTGCCAGCAGCTCCCCGGGGACAGGCGTCTATGGCTACACCTTC
-	-	TRBV11-2	15	TRBJ2-3	CASSLGGGLTDTQYF	TGTGCCAGCAGCTTAGGGGGGGGCCTCACAGATACGCAGTATTTT
TRBD2	-	TRBV19	14	TRBJ2-5	CASSIGGGRETQYF	TGTGCCAGTAGTATAGGGGGGGGGAGAGAGACCCAGTACTTC
TRBD2	-	TRBV4-3	19	TRBJ2-3	CASRGLASGRAGTTDTQYF	TGCGCCAGCCGGGGCCTAGCTAGCGGGAGGGCCGGGACCACAGATACGCAGTATTTT
TRBD2	few	TRBV5-1	19	TRBJ2-3	CASSLAVLSGGLSTDTQYF	TGCGCCAGCAGCTTGGCGGTACTAAGCGGGGGCCTAAGCACAGATACGCAGTATTTT
TRBD1	-	TRBV30	17	TRBJ2-2	CAWLPRVQGANTGELFF	TGTGCCTGGCTGCCACGTGTACAGGGGGCGAACACCGGGGAGCTGTTTTTT
TRBD2	-	TRBV7-8	16	TRBJ2-1	CASSSQTSGLNNEQFF	TGTGCCAGCAGCTCCCAAACTAGCGGCCTTAACAATGAGCAGTTCTTC